This T cell receptor (beta chain) appears in the sequencing data of a study of T-cell memory formation after mild COVID-19. Study-level findings and limits: Shrinking CD4+ clones resided mostly in CM and EM, and CD8+ ones in EMRA.

V was cut by 3 bases and J by 1 base, with 14 bases left in between. Germline CDR1 LNHNV, CDR2 YYDKDF (reference sequence). This CDR3 comprises 16 residues. 5'RACE primed from the constant segment yielded TCR alpha and TCR beta cDNA libraries bearing sample barcodes and UMIs. TCRdb passed the 5' RACE reads through MiXCR, listing each CDR3 protein once. The sample contains a few hundred thousand distinct CDR3 sequences, approximately 16% of which appear only once. This clonotype was picked up a small number of times. As yet, its antigen is unknown. The J gene is TRBJ2-3, the V gene TRBV15; TRBD1 is a possible D gene (6 bases). Source material: PBMCs or a T cell subset sorted from them (not recorded which). This TCR was sampled from a man aged 18 to 29 who had mild COVID-19 (a few samples of this study predate the infection). Cell type and time point are not known. CDR3 sequence (DNA): TGTGCCACCAGCAGGGGACAAACGCCCGGCACAGATACGCAGTATTTT. Protein: CATSRGQTPGTDTQYF.